The sequence of this T cell receptor beta chain was determined in a study of cytomegalovirus exposure and HLA in healthy donors. Per the germline V gene, CDR1 is MDHEN and CDR2 is SYDVKM. The CDR3 extends over 15 amino acids. V lost 6 bases and J lost 2, with 16 bases in between. The PCR used 60 Vbeta and 13 Jbeta primers. Here immunoSEQ multiplex PCR was the method, and the copy in TCRdb shows in-frame clones only, minus some. The sample carries roughly 130,000 clones, 80% recorded once. Sequencing was performed on PBMCs. This sequence originates from a man aged 35-49 years in good health and CMV-seronegative. The chain has TRBV28 and TRBJ1-2; the D gene is possibly TRBD1 (5 bases). The CDR3 is CASSSRVGGNYGYTF. The CDR3 DNA reads TGTGCCAGCAGCAGTCGGGTGGGGGGGAACTATGGCTACACCTTC.